This TCR beta chain was sequenced for a study of cytomegalovirus exposure and HLA in healthy donors. Findings of the study overall: Researchers reported in a later analysis that common viral pathogens appeared linked to several top clusters. There were a few CMV-associated chains whose specificity for CMV antigens was confirmed in vitro. Previously analyzed data showed that most TCR beta V segments were productive at a frequency of about 87% or about 30%.

Concerning this clone: Its target is not known.

Primers: 60 Vbeta forward and 13 Jbeta reverse. Assay: immunoSEQ multiplex PCR; the TCRdb copy retains only in-frame clones and omits some. The top ten clones hold 2.5% to 3.5% of a sample with about 120,000 clones, about 81% of them seen once. As for the donors, each was a healthy bone marrow donor. Sequencing used PBMCs. This receptor was taken from a woman aged 40-49 years in good health and CMV-seropositive.

The CDR3 sequence: CASSAQGPGELFF. CDR3 bases: TGTGCCAGCAGCGCACAGGGCCCCGGGGAGCTGTTTTTT. The V call is TRBV14, the J call TRBJ2-2; weak D call: TRBD1 (6 bases). Looked up from germline, CDR1 is SGHDN and CDR2 is FVKESK. V gave up 5 bases and J gave up 6 bases, with 10 bases separating them. This CDR3 region has 13 residues.